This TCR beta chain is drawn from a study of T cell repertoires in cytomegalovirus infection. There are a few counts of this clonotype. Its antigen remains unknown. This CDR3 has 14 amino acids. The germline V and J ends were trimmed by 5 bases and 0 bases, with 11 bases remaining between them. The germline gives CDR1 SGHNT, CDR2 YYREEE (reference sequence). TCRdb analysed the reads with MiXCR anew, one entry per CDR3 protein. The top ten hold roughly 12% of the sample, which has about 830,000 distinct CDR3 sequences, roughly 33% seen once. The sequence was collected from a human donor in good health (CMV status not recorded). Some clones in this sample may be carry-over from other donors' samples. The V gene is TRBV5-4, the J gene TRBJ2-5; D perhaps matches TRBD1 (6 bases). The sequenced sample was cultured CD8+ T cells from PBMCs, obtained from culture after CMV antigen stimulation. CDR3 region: CASRLQGNQETQYF. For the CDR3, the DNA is TGTGCCAGCAGACTACAGGGAAACCAAGAGACCCAGTACTTC.